One sample yielded the 14 T cell receptor beta chains listed below, sequenced in a study of blood T cell repertoires in COVID-19. Repertoires were generated with immunoSEQ multiplex PCR, while TCRdb's copy carries only in-frame clones and drops some. The data hold tens of thousands of clones, with 84% observed a single time. The sample comprised peripheral blood. These receptors all stem from a human donor in a cohort sampled during active COVID-19.

V gene TRBV5-1 combines with J gene TRBJ2-3; D is ambiguous. The germline CDR1 and CDR2 sequences are SGHRS and YFSETQ. The CDR3 is 13 amino acids. V gave up 2 bases and J gave up 2 bases, with 6 bases separating them. CDR3: CASSFRPTDTQYF. In nucleotides, the CDR3 is TGCGCCAGCAGCTTCCGTCCCACAGATACGCAGTATTTT.

The J gene is TRBJ1-2, the V gene TRBV18; 8 nucleotides align to TRBD1. The trim removed 3 bases at V and 8 bases at J, leaving 8 bases unmatched. CDR1 and CDR2 (germline): KGHSH, LQKENI. This CDR3 comprises 14 residues. CDR3 sequence reads: CASSPMGQARGYTF. The CDR3 bases are TGTGCCAGCTCACCCATGGGACAGGCGAGGGGCTACACCTTC.

The chain has TRBV29-1 and TRBJ1-5, with no clear D. V lost 4 bases to trimming and J lost 0 bases, with 10 bases between them. The CDR3 sequence is 14 residues long. The V gene's germline CDR1 is SQVTM and CDR2 ANQGSEA. The CDR3 nucleotides are TGCAGCGTTGTAGGAACAGATAGCAATCAGCCCCAGCATTTT. Its protein product is CSVVGTDSNQPQHF.

The chain employs TRBV13 and TRBJ1-6, with no clear D. The CDR3 consists of 14 residues. The germline V and J ends were trimmed by 6 bases and 4 bases, with 10 bases remaining between them. Germline-derived CDR1 and CDR2 are PRHDT and FYEKMQ (reference sequence). This chain's CDR3 is CASRPREYNSPLHF. The CDR3 nucleotides are TGTGCCAGCAGACCGAGGGAGTATAATTCACCCCTCCACTTT.

V is TRBV27 and J is TRBJ1-3; D gene unclear. V was pared by 5 bases and J by 6 bases, with 20 bases between. The CDR3 consists of 16 residues. Germline V gene lookup returns CDR1 MNHEY and CDR2 SMNVEV (reference sequence). CDR3 residues: CASSPAGGLAVNTIYF. The CDR3 DNA is TGTGCCAGCAGTCCCGCGGGAGGTCTGGCTGTAAACACCATATATTTT.

Ten or more counts support this clone. V and J are TRBV4-3 and TRBJ1-6, with TRBD1 matching over 7 bases. Trimming removed 8 bases from V and 7 bases from J; junction bases left unmatched: 8. This CDR3 is built from 14 residues. The germline gives CDR1 LGHNA, CDR2 YSLEER. The CDR3 here is CASRDQGENSPLHF. The CDR3 DNA reads as TGCGCCAGCCGAGATCAGGGGGAGAATTCACCCCTCCACTTT.

This chain links TRBV6-5 with TRBJ1-2; maybe TRBD1 (5 bases). CDR1 MNHEY and CDR2 SVGAGI come from the germline V gene. The CDR3 extends over 15 amino acids. V lost 5 bases, J lost 4 bases, and 17 bases lay in between. CDR3 DNA: TGTGCCAGCAGTCCGACCGGGACCGGGAGCTATGGCTACACCTTC. The encoded protein is CASSPTGTGSYGYTF.

The V gene is TRBV6-5, the J gene TRBJ2-1, with D tentatively TRBD1 (8 bases). This CDR3 has 12 residues. V was trimmed by 5 bases and J by 12 bases, leaving 14 bases between them. In germline, CDR1 is MNHEY, CDR2 SVGAGI. The CDR3 loop is CASSHRGGRQFF. The CDR3 DNA follows: TGTGCCAGCAGTCACAGGGGGGGGAGGCAGTTCTTC.

V usage is TRBV5-4 and J usage is TRBJ2-1, with 12 bases that match TRBD2. Trimming cost V 4 bases and J 9 bases; bases outside gene matches: 8. This CDR3 region has 15 residues. The germline V gene has CDR1 SGHNT and CDR2 YYREEE (reference sequence). The CDR3 spells CASSPGTSGFSEQFF. CDR3 in DNA: TGTGCCAGCAGCCCCGGGACTAGCGGGTTCAGTGAGCAGTTCTTC.

The chain combines TRBV29-1 with TRBJ1-2; TRBD1 agrees at 9 bases. CDR1 SQVTM and CDR2 ANQGSEA come from the germline V gene. With V trimmed by 5 bases and J by 6 bases, 1 base remained unmatched. CDR3 length: 11 amino acids. For the CDR3, the DNA is TGCAGCGTTAGGACAGGGGATGGCTACACCTTC. It encodes CSVRTGDGYTF.

V usage is TRBV7-8 and J usage is TRBJ2-1; 12 bases line up with TRBD2. CDR3 size: 15 residues. The V gene end was trimmed by 4 bases and the J gene end by 8 bases; junction bases not matched to a gene: 6. CDR1 is SGHVS, CDR2 FQNEAQ, per germline. Here the CDR3 reads CASSSGTSGWDEQFF. The CDR3 DNA is TGTGCCAGCAGCTCAGGGACTAGCGGGTGGGATGAGCAGTTCTTC.

The chain is built from TRBV7-3 and TRBJ2-1, with 7 bases matching TRBD1. The V segment lost 5 bases and the J segment 5 bases; nucleotides outside the gene matches: 9. The germline gives CDR1 SGHTA, CDR2 FQGTGA. This CDR3 region has 15 residues. The CDR3 DNA reads as TGTGCCAGCAGCCCGACAGGGTTGAGTCACAATGAGCAGTTCTTC. Translating it yields CASSPTGLSHNEQFF.

The CDR3 DNA sequence: TGTGCCAGCAGTTACACTTCCAGGGAGGGCACTGAAGCTTTCTTT. Protein sequence: CASSYTSREGTEAFF. The chain links TRBV6-5 to TRBJ1-1, with D possibly TRBD1 on 5 matching bases. CDR3 length: 15 residues. V gave up 2 bases and J gave up 4 bases, with 14 bases separating them. Germline V gene sequence: CDR1 MNHEY, CDR2 SVGAGI.

The CDR3 loop reads CASSPSGGGGPLETQYF. CDR3 bases: TGTGCCAGCAGTCCCTCCGGCGGCGGGGGCCCTTTAGAGACCCAGTACTTC. V is TRBV28 and J is TRBJ2-5; D possibly corresponds to TRBD2 (7 bases). CDR1 is MDHEN, CDR2 SYDVKM, per germline. This CDR3 is 17 amino acids long. Trimming pared 5 bases from V and 4 bases from J, leaving 23 bases between.